This T cell receptor (beta chain) was captured in a study of identical twins (dated by TCRdb to about 2016). Broadly, across the study: TCR alpha and beta repertoires from monozygotic twins, unrelated adults of various ages and cord blood were deep-sequenced to test whether fetal clonotypes persist. To rule out contamination, the twin experiments were replicated at different times with different library preparation protocols. The paper's findings and limits, for the study overall: Compared with coincidental sharing between unrelated individuals, out-of-frame TCR alpha sequences shared between twins showed an excess of sequences with low generation probability. Because the same donors could not be followed over many years, the conclusions depended on cross-sectional statistical analysis. In monozygotic twins, out-of-frame TCR alpha sharing was systematically underestimated by recombination models, although the models agreed with sharing between unrelated individuals. Zero-insertion analyses could be partly confounded by invariant T cells such as MAIT and iNKT, although diverse VJ usage argued against such confounding for most clonotypes. Fewer insertions were carried by abundant cord blood beta clonotypes, a similar but weaker trend appeared in young adult naive repertoires, and no such trend appeared in memory repertoires. Excess twin sharing in beta out-of-frame sequences was weaker because fewer shared sequences lowered the signal-to-noise ratio.

All donors were healthy Caucasians. Three pairs of female monozygotic twins, all aged roughly 18 to 30 years, made up the twin cohort. The RNA used for TCR libraries was isolated from peripheral blood mononuclear cells. Preparation of the library involved 5' RACE. These reads were obtained on an Illumina HiSeq 2000. A universal primer binding site was added through template switching, and the final cDNA carried a unique molecular identifier so that TCR cDNA molecules could be counted accurately. First-strand cDNA for TCR alpha and beta chains was synthesized from specific primers in the conserved constant-segment region. To control for contamination, every cDNA library carried two barcodes: a SMART-Mk sample barcode plus Illumina barcodes. TruSeq adapter sequences and Illumina sample barcodes were added in two successive PCR steps. The TCR alpha and beta cDNA libraries were sequenced on the Illumina HiSeq platform using custom primers. The source study handled its data this way. Unique molecular identifiers were extracted from raw reads with MiGEC, and CDR3 positions were determined with MiXCR. Recombination models were inferred per individual with the repgenHMM and IGoR tools using an EM algorithm. Shared clonotypes were analyzed with the tcR package in R, and sharing was normalized by the product of cloneset sizes. To study raw recombination without the effects of thymic and clonal selection, out-of-frame nonproductive sequences were analyzed. TCRdb trimmed the raw reads at Q25, called clones with MiXCR and kept productive beta chains. For every CDR3 protein sequence, its rows merge into one entry that carries the most common genes and DNA. TCRdb's processing, not the authors', yielded these V and J calls. In this sample the table shows about 890,000 distinct CDR3 sequences, approximately 13% of which occur a single time. Under 2% of the sample is held by the ten biggest clonotypes.

This clonotype turned up a few times. Its antigen is not yet known. No quality values exist for individual bases; no much larger clone is one base distant. These data also featured in a second study, about yellow fever vaccine responses in identical twins. Reported in the second study: The T cell response to vaccination in identical twins was reported by the authors to appear partly convergent and partly personalized. In identical twins, the study followed T cell clones that responded to the vaccine with precision.

The sequence derives from a young woman in good health. Sequencing was performed on PBMCs.

DNA sequence: TGTGCCAGCAGCCAAGGCGACTCCGGGGTTTCACCCCTCCACTTT. This encodes CASSQGDSGVSPLHF. The rearrangement joined TRBV4-2 to TRBJ1-6, with no confident D gene call. Trimming takes 1 base from V and 9 bases from J, and the germline ends sit 13 bases apart. The germline V gene yields LGHNA for CDR1 and YNFKEQ for CDR2. Its CDR3 holds 15 amino acids, cysteine through phenylalanine. Only the CDR3 region is kept as DNA, spanning 45 bases read in frame from base 1.